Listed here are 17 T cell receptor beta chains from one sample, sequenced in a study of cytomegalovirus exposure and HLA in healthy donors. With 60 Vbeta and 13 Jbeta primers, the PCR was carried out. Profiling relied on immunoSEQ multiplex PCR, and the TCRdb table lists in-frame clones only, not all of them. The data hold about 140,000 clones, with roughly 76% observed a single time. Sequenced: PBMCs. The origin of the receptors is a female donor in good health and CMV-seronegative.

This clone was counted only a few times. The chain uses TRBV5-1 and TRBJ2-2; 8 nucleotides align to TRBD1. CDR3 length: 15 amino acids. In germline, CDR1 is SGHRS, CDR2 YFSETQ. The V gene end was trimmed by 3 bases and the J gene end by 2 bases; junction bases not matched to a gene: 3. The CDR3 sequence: CASSSTGDNTGELFF. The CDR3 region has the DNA TGCGCCAGCAGCTCGACAGGGGACAACACCGGGGAGCTGTTTTTT. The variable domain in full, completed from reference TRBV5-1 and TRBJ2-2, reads KAGVTQTPRYLIKTRGQQVTLSCSPISGHRSVSWYQQTPGQGLQFLFEYFSETQRNKGNFPGRFSGRQFSNSRSEMNVSTLELGDSALYLCASSSTGDNTGELFFGEGSRLTVL.

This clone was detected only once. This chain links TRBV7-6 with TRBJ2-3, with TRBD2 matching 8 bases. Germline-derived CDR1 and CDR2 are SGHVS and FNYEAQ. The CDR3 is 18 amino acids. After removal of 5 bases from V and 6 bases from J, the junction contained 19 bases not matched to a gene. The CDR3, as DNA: TGTGCCAGCAGCCCACTGGCTCTAAGCGGGGGAGCCACGGATACGCAGTATTTT. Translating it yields CASSPLALSGGATDTQYF.

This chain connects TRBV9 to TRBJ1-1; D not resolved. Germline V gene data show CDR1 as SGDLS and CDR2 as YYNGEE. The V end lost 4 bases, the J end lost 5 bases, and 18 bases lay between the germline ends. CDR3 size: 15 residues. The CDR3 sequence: CASSLRGEGGTEAFF. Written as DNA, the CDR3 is TGTGCCAGCAGCCTCCGAGGTGAGGGTGGGACTGAAGCTTTCTTT.

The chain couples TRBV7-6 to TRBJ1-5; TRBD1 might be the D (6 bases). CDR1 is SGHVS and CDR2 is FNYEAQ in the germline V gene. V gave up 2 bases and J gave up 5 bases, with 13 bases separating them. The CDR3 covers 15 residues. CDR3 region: CASSLQAAGDQPQHF. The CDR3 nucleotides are TGTGCCAGCAGCTTACAGGCGGCAGGGGATCAGCCCCAGCATTTT.

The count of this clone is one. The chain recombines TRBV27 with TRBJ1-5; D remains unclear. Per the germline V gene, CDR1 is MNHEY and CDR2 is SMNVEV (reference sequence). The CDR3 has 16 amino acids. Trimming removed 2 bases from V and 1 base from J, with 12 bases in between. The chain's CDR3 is CASSLAPGKSNQPQHF. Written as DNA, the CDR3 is TGTGCCAGCAGTTTAGCCCCAGGAAAGAGCAATCAGCCCCAGCATTTT.

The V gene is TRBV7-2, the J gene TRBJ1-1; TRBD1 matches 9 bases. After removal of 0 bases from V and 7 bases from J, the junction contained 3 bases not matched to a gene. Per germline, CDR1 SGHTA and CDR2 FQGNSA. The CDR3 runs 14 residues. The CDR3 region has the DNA TGTGCCAGCAGCTTAGCGGGGACAGGGCGTGAAGCTTTCTTT. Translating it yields CASSLAGTGREAFF.

The CDR3 DNA follows: TGTGCCAGCAGTGACAGGGTGGAACTGTTTTTT. Protein sequence: CASSDRVELFF. V is TRBV2 and J is TRBJ1-4; D is perhaps TRBD1 (5 bases). Germline values: CDR1 SNHLY, CDR2 FYNNEI. V was trimmed by 3 bases and J by 12 bases, leaving 8 bases between them. The CDR3 sequence is 11 residues long.

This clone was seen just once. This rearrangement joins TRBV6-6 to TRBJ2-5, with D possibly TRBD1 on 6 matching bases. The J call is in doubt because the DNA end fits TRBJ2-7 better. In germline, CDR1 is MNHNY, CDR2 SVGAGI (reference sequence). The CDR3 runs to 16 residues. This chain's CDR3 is CASTSPGTGRTYEQYF. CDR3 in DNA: TGTGCCAGCACCTCCCCGGGTACAGGGCGGACCTACGAGCAGTACTTC.

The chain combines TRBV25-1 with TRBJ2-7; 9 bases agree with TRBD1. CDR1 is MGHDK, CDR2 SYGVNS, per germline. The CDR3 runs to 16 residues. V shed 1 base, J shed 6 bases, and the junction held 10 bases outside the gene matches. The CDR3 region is CASSELEGTGSREQYF. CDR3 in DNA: TGTGCCAGCAGTGAATTAGAGGGGACAGGGTCCCGCGAGCAGTACTTC.

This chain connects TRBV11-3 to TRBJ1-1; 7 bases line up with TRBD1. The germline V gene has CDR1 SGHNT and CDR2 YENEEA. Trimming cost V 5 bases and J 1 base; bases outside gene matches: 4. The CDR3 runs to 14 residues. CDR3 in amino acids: CASSPRQGNTEAFF. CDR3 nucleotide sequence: TGTGCCAGCAGCCCCCGACAGGGGAACACTGAAGCTTTCTTT. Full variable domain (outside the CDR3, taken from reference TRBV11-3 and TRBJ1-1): EAGVVQSPRYKIIEKKQPVAFWCNPISGHNTLYWYLQNLGQGPELLIRYENEEAVDDSQLPKDRFSAERLKGVDSTLKIQPAELGDSAVYLCASSPRQGNTEAFFGQGTRLTVV.

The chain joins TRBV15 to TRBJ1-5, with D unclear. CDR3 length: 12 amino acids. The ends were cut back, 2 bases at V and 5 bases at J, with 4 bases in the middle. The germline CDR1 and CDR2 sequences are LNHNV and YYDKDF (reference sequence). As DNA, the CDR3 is TGTGCCACCAGCAGACTCGATCAGCCCCAGCATTTT. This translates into CATSRLDQPQHF.

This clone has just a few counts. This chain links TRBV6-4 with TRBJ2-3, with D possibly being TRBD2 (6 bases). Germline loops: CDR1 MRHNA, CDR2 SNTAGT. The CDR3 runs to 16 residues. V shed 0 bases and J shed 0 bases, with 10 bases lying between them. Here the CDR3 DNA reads TGTGCCAGCAGTGACTCGGCAGGGACTAGCACAGATACGCAGTATTTT. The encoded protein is CASSDSAGTSTDTQYF.

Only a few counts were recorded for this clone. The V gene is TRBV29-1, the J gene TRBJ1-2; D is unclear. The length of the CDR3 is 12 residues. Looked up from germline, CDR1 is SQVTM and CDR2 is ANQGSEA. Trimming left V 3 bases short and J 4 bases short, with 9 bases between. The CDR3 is CSVDAGGYGYTF. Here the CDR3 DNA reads TGCAGCGTTGATGCGGGAGGCTATGGCTACACCTTC.

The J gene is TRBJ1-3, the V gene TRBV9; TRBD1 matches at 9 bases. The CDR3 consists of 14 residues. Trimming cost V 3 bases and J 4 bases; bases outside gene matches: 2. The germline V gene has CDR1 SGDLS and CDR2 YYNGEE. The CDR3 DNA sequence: TGTGCCAGCAGCGGAACAGGGGGCGGAAACACCATATATTTT. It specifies CASSGTGGGNTIYF.

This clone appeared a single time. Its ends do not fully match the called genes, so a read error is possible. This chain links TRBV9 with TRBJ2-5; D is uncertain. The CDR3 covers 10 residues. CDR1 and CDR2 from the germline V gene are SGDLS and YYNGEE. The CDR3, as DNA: TGTGCCAGCAGCGTGAGTAGTAACGACTTC. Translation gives CASSVSSNDF.

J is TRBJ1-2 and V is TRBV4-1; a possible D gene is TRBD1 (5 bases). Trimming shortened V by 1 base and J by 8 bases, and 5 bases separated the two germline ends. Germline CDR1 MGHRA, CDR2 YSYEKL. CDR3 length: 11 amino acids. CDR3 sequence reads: CASSQGQGYTF. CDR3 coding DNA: TGCGCCAGCAGCCAAGGACAGGGCTACACCTTC.

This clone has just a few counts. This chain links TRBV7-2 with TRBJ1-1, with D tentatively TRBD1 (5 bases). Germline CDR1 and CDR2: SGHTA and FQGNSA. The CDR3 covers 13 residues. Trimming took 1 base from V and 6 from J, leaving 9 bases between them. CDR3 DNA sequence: TGTGCCAGCAGCTTAGACAGGTGGGCTGAAGCTTTCTTT. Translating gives CASSLDRWAEAFF.